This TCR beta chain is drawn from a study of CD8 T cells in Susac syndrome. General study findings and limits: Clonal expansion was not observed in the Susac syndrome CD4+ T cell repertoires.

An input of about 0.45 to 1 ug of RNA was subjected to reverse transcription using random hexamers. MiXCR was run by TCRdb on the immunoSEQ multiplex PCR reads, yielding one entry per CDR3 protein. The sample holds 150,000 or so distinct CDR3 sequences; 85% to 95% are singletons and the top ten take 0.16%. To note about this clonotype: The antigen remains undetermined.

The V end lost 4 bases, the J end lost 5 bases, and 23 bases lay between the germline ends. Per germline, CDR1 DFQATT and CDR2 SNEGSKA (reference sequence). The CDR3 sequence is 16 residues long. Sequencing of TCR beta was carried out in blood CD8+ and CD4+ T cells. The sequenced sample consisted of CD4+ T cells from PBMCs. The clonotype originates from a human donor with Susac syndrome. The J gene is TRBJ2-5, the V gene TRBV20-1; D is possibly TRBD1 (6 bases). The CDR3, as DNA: TGCAGTGCTACGCCCCCAGGGGCAGGGGTTGAGGAGACCCAGTACTTC. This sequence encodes CSATPPGAGVEETQYF.